A single sample is the source of the 19 T cell receptor beta chains below, sequenced in a study of cytomegalovirus exposure and HLA in healthy donors. PCR primers comprised 60 Vbeta and 13 Jbeta primers. Assay used: immunoSEQ multiplex PCR; TCRdb lists only in-frame clones, some missing. The repertoire holds 100,000 to 150,000 clones, with about 72% as singletons. The source material was PBMCs. Receptors were obtained from a female donor in good health and CMV-seronegative.

This chain uses TRBV10-3 with TRBJ1-5, with D possibly TRBD1 on 6 matching bases. Germline V gene sequence: CDR1 ENHRY, CDR2 SYGVKD. V was trimmed by 8 bases and J by 5 bases, leaving 10 bases between them. This CDR3 has 12 residues. In nucleotides, the CDR3 is TGTGCCATCGCTTCAGGGGATCAGCCCCAGCATTTT. As protein: CAIASGDQPQHF.

The V and J genes are TRBV4-1 and TRBJ1-3; 9 bases agree with TRBD1. In germline, CDR1 is MGHRA, CDR2 YSYEKL. V dropped 2 bases and J dropped 7; count of bases not matched to a gene: 12. There are 17 residues in the CDR3. CDR3 nucleotide sequence: TGCGCCAGCAGCCAATTTGCACCGGGACAGGGAAAGAACACCATATATTTT. It is translated as CASSQFAPGQGKNTIYF.

This clone was seen a few times. V is TRBV7-9 and J is TRBJ1-2; 8 bases are shared with TRBD1. With 7 bases clipped from V and 4 bases from J, the junction kept 5 bases outside the gene matches. Germline-derived CDR1 and CDR2 are SEHNR and FQNEAQ (reference sequence). This CDR3 has 13 amino acids. CDR3 residues: CASILQGGYGYTF. In nucleotides, the CDR3 is TGTGCCAGCATACTACAGGGGGGCTATGGCTACACCTTC.

This clone was observed a single time. In nucleotides, the CDR3 is TGTGCCAGTAGTTTCCCGGGACAGTCCTACGAGCAGTACTTC. Its translation is CASSFPGQSYEQYF. The rearrangement links TRBV19 to TRBJ2-7, with 7 bases identical to TRBD1. The CDR3 consists of 14 residues. Germline V lookup: CDR1 LNHDA, CDR2 SQIVND (reference sequence). V was clipped by 5 bases and J by 1 base; unmatched bases: 5.

The chain uses TRBV11-2 and TRBJ2-1; D is perhaps TRBD2 (7 bases). CDR1 is SGHAT and CDR2 is FQNNGV in the germline V gene. V lost 1 base and J 2 bases, leaving 18 bases between the germline ends. The CDR3 is 18 residues long. CDR3 nucleotide sequence: TGTGCCAGCAGCTTAGGCTGGGGGGGCGGCGACACCTACAATGAGCAGTTCTTC. Translating gives CASSLGWGGGDTYNEQFF.

The chain recombines TRBV5-6 with TRBJ1-1; D not certain. Germline V gene sequence: CDR1 SGHDT, CDR2 YYEEEE. The CDR3 contains 13 residues. Between the trimmed V and J ends, which lost 3 bases and 4 bases, there was a span of 10 bases. The CDR3 DNA reads TGTGCCAGCAGCTCCACCCTAACCACTGAAGCTTTCTTT. Amino acid sequence: CASSSTLTTEAFF. Filled out from reference TRBV5-6 and TRBJ1-1, the complete variable domain reads DAGVTQSPTHLIKTRGQQVTLRCSPKSGHDTVSWYQQALGQGPQFIFQYYEEEERQRGNFPDRFSGHQFPNYSSELNVNALLLGDSALYLCASSSTLTTEAFFGQGTRLTVV.

The chain uses TRBV5-1 and TRBJ1-5; a weak D match, TRBD1 (5 bases). There are 14 residues in the CDR3. The V end was cut by 1 base, the J end by 6 bases, with 11 bases between. Germline CDR1 and CDR2: SGHRS and YFSETQ. DNA for the CDR3: TGCGCCAGCAGCTTGATGGGGGGGAGTCAGCCCCAGCATTTT. It encodes CASSLMGGSQPQHF.

The genes are TRBV5-1 and TRBJ2-5; 7 nucleotides line up with TRBD1. Germline V lookup: CDR1 SGHRS, CDR2 YFSETQ. Trimming removed 2 bases from V and 2 bases from J; junction bases left unmatched: 3. The CDR3 totals 14 residues. As DNA, the CDR3 is TGCGCCAGCAGCTTACGGGACAGACAAGAGACCCAGTACTTC. Translated, it gives CASSLRDRQETQYF.

The chain is built from TRBV7-2 and TRBJ2-5; D call uncertain. This CDR3 region has 16 residues. Per the germline V gene, CDR1 is SGHTA and CDR2 is FQGNSA. Trimming removed 2 bases at V and 0 bases at J, with 13 bases between. CDR3 in amino acids: CASSLISARYQETQYF. CDR3 bases: TGTGCCAGCAGCTTAATTTCAGCCAGGTACCAAGAGACCCAGTACTTC.

The chain joins TRBV29-1 to TRBJ2-1; TRBD2 agrees at 12 bases. The CDR3 contains 20 residues. CDR1 is SQVTM and CDR2 is ANQGSEA in the germline V gene. The junction had 14 bases not matched to a gene; V was cut back by 0 bases and J by 2 bases. CDR3 region: CSVEEDTGTSGPKAYNEQFF. The DNA for the CDR3 is TGCAGCGTTGAAGAAGACACCGGGACTAGCGGGCCAAAGGCCTACAATGAGCAGTTCTTC.

The chain uses TRBV25-1 and TRBJ2-5, with 11 positions matching TRBD2. Germline lookup yields CDR1 MGHDK and CDR2 SYGVNS. V gave up 3 bases and J gave up 4 bases; unmatched junction bases: 1. This CDR3 is built from 14 residues. The CDR3 loop is CASSDGLAGETQYF. The CDR3 DNA reads TGTGCCAGCAGTGATGGACTAGCGGGAGAGACCCAGTACTTC.

The chain carries TRBV7-2 and TRBJ1-1, with D unresolved. Germline loops: CDR1 SGHTA, CDR2 FQGNSA. The length of the CDR3 is 14 residues. Trimming stripped 1 base from V and 4 bases from J, with 10 bases between. CDR3 DNA: TGTGCCAGCAGCTTAGGAGGTCAGTCCACTGAAGCTTTCTTT. Its translation is CASSLGGQSTEAFF.

There are a few counts of this clone. Other DNA sequences in the sample encode the same CDR3. The chain has TRBV7-2 and TRBJ2-1, with 10 bases fitting TRBD2. The CDR3 is 15 residues long. The J segment lost 5 bases and the V segment lost 1 base, leaving 2 bases of the junction unmatched. CDR1 and CDR2 from the germline V gene are SGHTA and FQGNSA. The CDR3 sequence is CASSLGLAGNNEQFF. The CDR3 DNA is TGTGCCAGCAGCTTAGGACTAGCGGGTAACAATGAGCAGTTCTTC.

The genes are TRBV28 and TRBJ2-7; 7 positions match TRBD1. Germline CDR1 reads MDHEN; CDR2 reads SYDVKM. Trimming took 9 bases from V and 1 from J; bases not matched to a gene: 9. The CDR3 length is 14 residues. The CDR3, as DNA: TGTGCCAGTTCGACAGGGATATTTTCCTACGAGCAGTACTTC. Protein: CASSTGIFSYEQYF.

CDR3 DNA: TGTGCCAGCAGTTTCCAGGGGGCAACAGGTGGCTACACCTTC. Its translation: CASSFQGATGGYTF. V usage is TRBV28 and J usage is TRBJ1-2; 8 nucleotides match TRBD1. The CDR3 is 14 residues long. Germline CDR1 MDHEN, CDR2 SYDVKM. V lost 3 bases and J lost 7; bases outside the gene matches: 7.

The genes are TRBV2 and TRBJ1-5; D ambiguous. CDR1 and CDR2 (germline): SNHLY, FYNNEI. This CDR3 comprises 11 residues. V was pared by 7 bases and J by 4 bases, with 5 bases between. The CDR3 DNA reads TGTGCCAGCAACTTAAATCAGCCCCAGCATTTT. Translated, it gives CASNLNQPQHF.

This chain uses TRBV7-3 with TRBJ2-3, with a weak D call TRBD2 (6 bases). The V and J ends lost 3 bases and 6 bases respectively, with 10 bases between them. The CDR3 contains 13 residues. The germline V gene has CDR1 SGHTA and CDR2 FQGTGA. For the CDR3, the DNA is TGTGCCAGCAGCTTCTCCGGGAGCGATACGCAGTATTTT. Protein product: CASSFSGSDTQYF.

This clone appeared a few times. The chain links TRBV7-9 to TRBJ2-3; 10 nucleotides match TRBD2. There are 14 residues in the CDR3. V shed 10 bases, J shed 2 bases, and the junction held 6 bases outside the gene matches. Germline CDR1 and CDR2: SEHNR and FQNEAQ (reference sequence). CDR3 coding DNA: TGTGCCACCTCGAGCGGGAGGGCCACAGATACGCAGTATTTT. It codes for CATSSGRATDTQYF.

The chain carries TRBV6-1 and TRBJ2-3; D is unresolved. This CDR3 has 14 amino acids. With 2 bases removed from V and 4 bases from J, the gap between germline ends came to 10 bases. Germline CDR1 MNHNS, CDR2 SASEGT. The CDR3, as DNA: TGTGCCAGCAGTGAACCGGTCCCTCCAGATACGCAGTATTTT. Amino acids: CASSEPVPPDTQYF.